The present T cell receptor beta chain was sequenced within a study of early T cells in non-severe SARS-CoV-2 infection. TCRdb independently ran MiXCR on the 5' RACE reads; one entry per CDR3 protein. The table lists about 54,000 distinct CDR3 sequences, about 6.4% of them singletons. Trimming took 3 bases from V and 3 from J, leaving 14 bases between them. The CDR3 sequence is 15 residues long. Germline CDR1 and CDR2: SGHTA and FQGNSA. The sequenced sample was whole blood, obtained at baseline. This sequence joins TRBV7-2 and TRBJ1-2; TRBD1 might be the D (6 bases). The receptor comes from an adult who was a healthcare worker with PCR-confirmed SARS-CoV-2 infection or an uninfected control (not recorded which). CDR3 amino acids: CASSFLQGFYYGYTF. The CDR3 DNA is TGTGCCAGCAGCTTTTTACAGGGTTTCTACTATGGCTACACCTTC.